The clone carrying this T cell receptor beta chain occurred a few times. The CDR3 totals 17 residues. This sample is drawn from a study of blood T cell repertoires in COVID-19. Original handling: Reference gene primer amplification in the assay estimated nucleated cell counts. The method was immunoSEQ multiplex PCR; TCRdb's version includes in-frame clones alone and lacks a portion of them. V and J calls and clone size are given by that table; D and trimming were obtained from the DNA. Of about 190,000 clones detected, approximately 88% appear once; the ten largest clones hold 3.2%. The V gene is TRBV21-1, the J gene TRBJ1-5; the table calls TRBD1, which could not be checked here. TRBV21-1 is reported as a pseudogene. The sequencing sample was made of PBMCs or T cells enriched from blood (not recorded which). The clonotype comes from a woman in her 30s who had recovered from COVID-19. The CDR3 sequence: CASRKREDTLSNQPQHF. CDR3 nucleotide sequence: TGTGCCAGCAGAAAAAGAGAGGACACCCTTAGCAATCAGCCCCAGCATTTT.